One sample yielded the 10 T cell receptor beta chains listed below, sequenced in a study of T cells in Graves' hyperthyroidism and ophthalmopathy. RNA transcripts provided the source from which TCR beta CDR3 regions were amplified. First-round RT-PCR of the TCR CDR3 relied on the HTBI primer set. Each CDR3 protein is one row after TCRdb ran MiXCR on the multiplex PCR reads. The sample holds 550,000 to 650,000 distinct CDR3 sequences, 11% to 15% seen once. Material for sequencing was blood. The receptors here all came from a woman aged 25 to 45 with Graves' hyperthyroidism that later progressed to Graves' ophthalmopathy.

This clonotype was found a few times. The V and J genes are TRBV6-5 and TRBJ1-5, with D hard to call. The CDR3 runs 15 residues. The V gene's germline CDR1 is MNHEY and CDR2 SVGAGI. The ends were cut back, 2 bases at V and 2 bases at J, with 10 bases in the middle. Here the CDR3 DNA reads TGTGCCAGCAGTTACCTAAGTGATGGCAATCAGCCCCAGCATTTT. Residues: CASSYLSDGNQPQHF.

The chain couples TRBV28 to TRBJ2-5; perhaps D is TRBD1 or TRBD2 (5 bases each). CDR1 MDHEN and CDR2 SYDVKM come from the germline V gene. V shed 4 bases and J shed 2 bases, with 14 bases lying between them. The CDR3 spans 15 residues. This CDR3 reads CASSSYQGAQETQYF. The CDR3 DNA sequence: TGTGCCAGCAGTTCCTATCAGGGAGCACAAGAGACCCAGTACTTC.

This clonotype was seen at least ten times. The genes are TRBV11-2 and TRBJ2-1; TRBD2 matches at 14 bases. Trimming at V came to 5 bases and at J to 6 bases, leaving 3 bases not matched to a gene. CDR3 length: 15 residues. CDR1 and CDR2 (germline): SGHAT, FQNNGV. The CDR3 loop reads CASSATSGRVNEQFF. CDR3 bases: TGTGCCAGCAGCGCGACTAGCGGGAGGGTCAATGAGCAGTTCTTC.

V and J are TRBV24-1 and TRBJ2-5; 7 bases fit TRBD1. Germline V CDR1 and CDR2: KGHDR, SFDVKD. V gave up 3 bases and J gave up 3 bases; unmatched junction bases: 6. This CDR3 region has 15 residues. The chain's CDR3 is CATSDTTGSEETQYF. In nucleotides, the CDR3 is TGTGCCACCAGTGATACGACAGGGTCGGAAGAGACCCAGTACTTC.

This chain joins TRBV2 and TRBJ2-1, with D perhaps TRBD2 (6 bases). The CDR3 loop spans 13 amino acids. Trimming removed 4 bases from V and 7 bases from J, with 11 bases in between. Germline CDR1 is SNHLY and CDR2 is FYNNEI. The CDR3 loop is CASSAVLANEQFF. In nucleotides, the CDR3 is TGTGCCAGCAGTGCAGTCCTAGCGAATGAGCAGTTCTTC.

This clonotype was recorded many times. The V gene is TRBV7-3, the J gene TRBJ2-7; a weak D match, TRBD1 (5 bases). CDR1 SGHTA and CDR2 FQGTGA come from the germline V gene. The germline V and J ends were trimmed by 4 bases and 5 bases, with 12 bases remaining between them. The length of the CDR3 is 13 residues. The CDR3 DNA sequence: TGTGCCAGCAGCTCTGTATTAGGGGACGAGCAGTACTTC. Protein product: CASSSVLGDEQYF.

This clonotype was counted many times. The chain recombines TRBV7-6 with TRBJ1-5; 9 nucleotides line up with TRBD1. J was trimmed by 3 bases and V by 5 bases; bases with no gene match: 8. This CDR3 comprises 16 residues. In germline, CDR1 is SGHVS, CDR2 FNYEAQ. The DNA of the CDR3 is TGTGCCAGCAGCAGCGAGACAGGGGGGGCCAATCAGCCCCAGCATTTT. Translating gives CASSSETGGANQPQHF.

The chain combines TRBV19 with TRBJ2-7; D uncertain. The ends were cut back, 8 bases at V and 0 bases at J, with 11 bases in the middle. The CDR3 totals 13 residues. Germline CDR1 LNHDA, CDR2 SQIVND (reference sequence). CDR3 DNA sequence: TGTGCCAGTCGTTTCCAGAGCTCCTACGAGCAGTACTTC. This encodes CASRFQSSYEQYF.

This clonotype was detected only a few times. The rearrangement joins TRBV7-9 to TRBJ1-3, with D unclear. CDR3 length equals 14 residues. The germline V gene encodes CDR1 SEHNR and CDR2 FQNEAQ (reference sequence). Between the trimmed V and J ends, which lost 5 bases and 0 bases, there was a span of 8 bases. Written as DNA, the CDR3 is TGTGCCAGCAGCCTGACAAGCTCTGGAAACACCATATATTTT. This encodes CASSLTSSGNTIYF.

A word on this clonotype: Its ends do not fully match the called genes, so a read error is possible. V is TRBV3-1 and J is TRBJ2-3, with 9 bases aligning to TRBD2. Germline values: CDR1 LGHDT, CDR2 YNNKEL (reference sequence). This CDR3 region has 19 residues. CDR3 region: CATSQERLAGRLSTDTQYF. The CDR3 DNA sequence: TGTGCCACCAGCCAAGAACGTCTAGCGGGACGACTTTCCACAGATACGCAGTATTTT.